This T cell receptor beta chain was identified during a study of cytomegalovirus exposure and HLA in healthy donors. Turning to the study itself: For the roughly 400 genotyped donors, about 81% fell within the Caucasian-associated ancestry cluster.

J gave up 6 bases and V 6 bases, and 0 bases lay outside the gene matches. The CDR3 is made up of 12 amino acids. Germline CDR1 reads SQVTM; CDR2 reads ANQGSEA. General study points: When the data were analyzed later, several of the most significant clusters appeared to be linked to common viral pathogens. Rates of TCR association differed by HLA locus in a later analysis, with DRB1 highest and HLA-C lowest. One cluster of highly shared sequence variants probably arose as a sequencing artifact.

PCR was performed using 60 Vbeta and 13 Jbeta primers. Repertoires were generated with immunoSEQ multiplex PCR, while TCRdb's copy carries only in-frame clones and drops some. Of about 150,000 clones detected, around 79% appear once; the ten largest clones hold roughly 3.4%. This clone was seen more than once but under ten times. Its cognate antigen is unknown. Material: PBMCs. The chain recombines TRBV29-1 with TRBJ2-7; 15 bases fit TRBD2. The sequence was collected from a human donor in good health. In DNA, the CDR3 is TGCAGCGTGGGACTAGCGGGAGGCGAGCAGTACTTC. This encodes CSVGLAGGEQYF.